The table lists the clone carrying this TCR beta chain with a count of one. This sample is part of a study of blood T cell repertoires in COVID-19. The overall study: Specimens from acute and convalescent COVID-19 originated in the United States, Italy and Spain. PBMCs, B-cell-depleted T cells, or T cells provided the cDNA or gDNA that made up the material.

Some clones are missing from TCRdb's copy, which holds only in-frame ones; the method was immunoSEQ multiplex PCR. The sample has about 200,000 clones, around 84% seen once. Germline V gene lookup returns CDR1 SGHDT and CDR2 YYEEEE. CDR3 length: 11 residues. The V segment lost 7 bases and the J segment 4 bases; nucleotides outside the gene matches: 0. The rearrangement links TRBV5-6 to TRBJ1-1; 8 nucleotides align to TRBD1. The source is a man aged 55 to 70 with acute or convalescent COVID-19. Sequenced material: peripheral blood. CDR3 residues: CASGQGTEAFF. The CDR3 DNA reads TGTGCCAGCGGACAGGGCACTGAAGCTTTCTTT. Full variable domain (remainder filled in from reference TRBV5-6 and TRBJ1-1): DAGVTQSPTHLIKTRGQQVTLRCSPKSGHDTVSWYQQALGQGPQFIFQYYEEEERQRGNFPDRFSGHQFPNYSSELNVNALLLGDSALYLCASGQGTEAFFGQGTRLTVV.